The rows below give T cell receptor beta chains drawn from one sample of a study of human T cells and chemical hapten exposure. A single record per CDR3 protein comes from TCRdb applying MiXCR to the RACE reads. The sample contains some 80,000 distinct CDR3 sequences, roughly 10% of which appear only once. Sequences were derived from whole blood, sampled in connection with sensitization to the hapten diphenylcyclopropenone (DPC). Source of these receptors: a man aged 18 to 30 with alopecia areata. Some clones in this sample may be carry-over from other donors' samples. CDR3s include the opening cysteine and the closing phenylalanine or tryptophan. D genes are given only for firm matches. Rows may omit the clone size; those that give it use once, few, many or a size class.

d_gene: -
abundance: many
j_gene: TRBJ2-2
v_gene: TRBV7-2
CDR3nt: TGTGCCAGCAGCTTAGCGGTTCGGGGTAACACCGGGGAGCTGTTTTTT
CDR3aa: CASSLAVRGNTGELFF

d_gene: -
abundance: few
j_gene: TRBJ2-3
v_gene: TRBV10-3
CDR3nt: TGTGCCATCAGAGTCGACCTTACGCAGTATTTT
CDR3aa: CAIRVDLTQYF

d_gene: -
abundance: -
j_gene: TRBJ2-3
v_gene: TRBV15
CDR3nt: TGTGCCACCAGCAGATCTGCTGGACTCACAGATACGCAGTATTTT
CDR3aa: CATSRSAGLTDTQYF

d_gene: TRBD1
abundance: -
j_gene: TRBJ2-1
v_gene: TRBV9
CDR3nt: TGTGCCAGCAGCAGACAGGGGGCGAGAACCTACAATGAGCAGTTCTTC
CDR3aa: CASSRQGARTYNEQFF

d_gene: TRBD1
abundance: -
j_gene: TRBJ2-1
v_gene: TRBV11-1
CDR3nt: TGTGCCAGCAGCTCCCGGGACAGGGTGGTTGAGCAGTTCTTC
CDR3aa: CASSSRDRVVEQFF

d_gene: TRBD2
abundance: few
j_gene: TRBJ2-1
v_gene: TRBV4-1
CDR3nt: TGCGCCAGCAGCCAACTAGCGGGGGCCCCGGGGAATGAGCAGTTCTTC
CDR3aa: CASSQLAGAPGNEQFF

d_gene: TRBD1
abundance: few
j_gene: TRBJ2-3
v_gene: TRBV5-1
CDR3nt: TGCGCCAGCAGCATCTGGGACAGCGAGGATACAGATACGCAGTATTTT
CDR3aa: CASSIWDSEDTDTQYF

d_gene: -
abundance: many
j_gene: TRBJ2-6
v_gene: TRBV12-5
CDR3nt: TGTGCTAGTGGTTTGTCAGGGGCTGGGGCCAACGTCCTGACTTTC
CDR3aa: CASGLSGAGANVLTF

d_gene: -
abundance: -
j_gene: TRBJ1-2
v_gene: TRBV2
CDR3nt: TGTGCCAGCAGTGACAGTAACTATGGCTACACCTTC
CDR3aa: CASSDSNYGYTF

d_gene: -
abundance: few
j_gene: TRBJ1-1
v_gene: TRBV12-3/TRBV12-4
CDR3nt: TGTGCCAGCAGCCGCCTCCCCCGGAGGCCCGAAGCTTTCTTT
CDR3aa: CASSRLPRRPEAFF

d_gene: TRBD1
abundance: many
j_gene: TRBJ2-3
v_gene: TRBV29-1
CDR3nt: TGCAGCGTTGGGGTCGGACAGGGCGGGCAGTATTTT
CDR3aa: CSVGVGQGGQYF

d_gene: -
abundance: many
j_gene: TRBJ2-3
v_gene: TRBV20-1
CDR3nt: TGCAGTGCCACCAGAGCAGATACGCAGTATTTT
CDR3aa: CSATRADTQYF

d_gene: TRBD2
abundance: -
j_gene: TRBJ2-5
v_gene: TRBV29-1
CDR3nt: TGCAGCGCTGGGGGGGTGGACCAAGAGACCCAGTACTTC
CDR3aa: CSAGGVDQETQYF

d_gene: -
abundance: many
j_gene: TRBJ2-2
v_gene: TRBV11-2
CDR3nt: TGTGCCAGCAGCTGGGGGGACAGGAACACCGGGGAGCTGTTTTTT
CDR3aa: CASSWGDRNTGELFF